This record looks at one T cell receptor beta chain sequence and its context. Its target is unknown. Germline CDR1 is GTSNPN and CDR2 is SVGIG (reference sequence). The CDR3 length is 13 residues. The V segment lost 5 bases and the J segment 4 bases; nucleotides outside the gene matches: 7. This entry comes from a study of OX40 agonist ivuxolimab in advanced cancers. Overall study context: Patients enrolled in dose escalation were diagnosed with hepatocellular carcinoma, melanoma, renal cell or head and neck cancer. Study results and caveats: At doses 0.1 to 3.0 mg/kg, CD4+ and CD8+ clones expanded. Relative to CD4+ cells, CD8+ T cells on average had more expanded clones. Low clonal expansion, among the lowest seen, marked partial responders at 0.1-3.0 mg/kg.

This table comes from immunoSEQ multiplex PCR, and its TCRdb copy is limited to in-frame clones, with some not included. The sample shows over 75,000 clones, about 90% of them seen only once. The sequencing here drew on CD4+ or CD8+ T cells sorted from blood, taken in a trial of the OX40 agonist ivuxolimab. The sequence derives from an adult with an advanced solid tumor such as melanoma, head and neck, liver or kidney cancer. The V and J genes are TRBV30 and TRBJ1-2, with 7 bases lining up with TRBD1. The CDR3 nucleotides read TGTGCCTGGGGTACAGGGGTGAGCTATGGCTACACCTTC. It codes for CAWGTGVSYGYTF. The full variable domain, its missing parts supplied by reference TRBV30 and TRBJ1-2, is SQTIHQWPATLVQPVGSPLSLECTVEGTSNPNLYWYRQAAGRGLQLLFYSVGIGQISSEVPQNLSASRPQDRQFILSSKKLLLSDSGFYLCAWGTGVSYGYTFGSGTRLTVV.